Given below is one T cell receptor beta chain in context. TCRdb's table, derived via immunoSEQ multiplex PCR, lists solely in-frame clones and lacks some. The data contain about 170,000 clones, about four fifths of them singletons. The data belong to a study of blood T cell repertoires in COVID-19. Trimming cost V 2 bases and J 1 base, with 17 bases left between them. CDR3 length equals 17 residues. Sequenced input: peripheral blood. The clonotype originates from a human donor with acute or convalescent COVID-19. The donor label of this sample is uncertain. The chain couples TRBV23-1 to TRBJ2-5; weak D call: TRBD1 (6 bases). TRBV23-1 is assigned to the ORF class and has an uncertain function. CDR3 region: CASSQTKQGKFQETQYF. As DNA, the CDR3 is TGCGCCAGCAGTCAAACTAAACAGGGTAAGTTCCAAGAGACCCAGTACTTC.